These T cell receptor beta chains were read from a single sample in a study of response to subunit inactivated influenza vaccine. TCRdb ran MiXCR on the RT-PCR reads and lists one entry per CDR3 protein. The table includes about 170,000 distinct CDR3 sequences, approximately 12% detected once. The same data also went into a second study, on T cells expressing NK-cell markers.

The input for sequencing was CD8+ T cells sorted from PBMCs, taken 12 days after vaccination. The receptors originated from a man between 50 and 59 years old who received an inactivated influenza vaccine. CDR3s include the opening cysteine and the closing phenylalanine or tryptophan. Fields, in order: J gene, D gene, clone size, V gene, CDR3 length, CDR3 DNA, CDR3 protein. D genes are given only for firm matches. Rows may omit the clone size; those that give it use once, few, many or a size class.

j_gene: TRBJ1-2; d_gene: -; abundance: -; v_gene: TRBV3-1; len: 15; CDR3nt: TGTGCCAGCAGCCAGAACCTCGGGACTGCGTATGGCTACACCTTC; CDR3aa: CASSQNLGTAYGYTF
j_gene: TRBJ2-5; d_gene: -; abundance: few; v_gene: TRBV4-3; len: 16; CDR3nt: TGCGCCAGCAGCCAAGATCATGTCTCGTCACAAGAGACCCAGTACTTC; CDR3aa: CASSQDHVSSQETQYF
j_gene: TRBJ2-1; d_gene: TRBD2; abundance: few; v_gene: TRBV27; len: 15; CDR3nt: TGTGCCAGCAGTTTATTAGCGGGGGAGAACAATGAGCAGTTCTTC; CDR3aa: CASSLLAGENNEQFF
j_gene: TRBJ2-1; d_gene: -; abundance: -; v_gene: TRBV7-6; len: 14; CDR3nt: TGTGCCAGCAGCCCGGGACTCAAAGGGGGTGAGCAGTTCTTC; CDR3aa: CASSPGLKGGEQFF
j_gene: TRBJ2-7; d_gene: -; abundance: few; v_gene: TRBV14; len: 15; CDR3nt: TGTGCCAGCAGCCGGGGGCATAGGCTTCAGGAGGAGCAGTACTTC; CDR3aa: CASSRGHRLQEEQYF
j_gene: TRBJ1-2; d_gene: TRBD1; abundance: many; v_gene: TRBV12-3/TRBV12-4; len: 14; CDR3nt: TGTGCCAGCAGTCCGACAGGGGGCGCCTATGGCTACACCTTC; CDR3aa: CASSPTGGAYGYTF
j_gene: TRBJ2-1; d_gene: TRBD1; abundance: -; v_gene: TRBV6-1; len: 15; CDR3nt: TGTGCCAGCAGACCCACAGGGGGCTCGTACAATGAGCAGTTCTTC; CDR3aa: CASRPTGGSYNEQFF
j_gene: TRBJ2-1; d_gene: TRBD2; abundance: few; v_gene: TRBV6-5; len: 18; CDR3nt: TGTGCCAGCGTTAAGGGGGTAGCGGGGCTAAGCTCCTACAATGAGCAGTTCTTC; CDR3aa: CASVKGVAGLSSYNEQFF
j_gene: TRBJ1-2; d_gene: -; abundance: -; v_gene: TRBV20-1; len: 14; CDR3nt: TGCAGTGCCATAACGCACAGGGATAACTATGGCTACACCTTC; CDR3aa: CSAITHRDNYGYTF
j_gene: TRBJ2-7; d_gene: TRBD1; abundance: many; v_gene: TRBV12-3/TRBV12-4; len: 12; CDR3nt: TGTGCCTCCGGGACAGGGGAGTACGAGCAGTACTTC; CDR3aa: CASGTGEYEQYF
j_gene: TRBJ2-3; d_gene: -; abundance: few; v_gene: TRBV29-1; len: 14; CDR3nt: TGCAGCGTTGGTGGGGGTTTCAGAACAGATACGCAGTATTTT; CDR3aa: CSVGGGFRTDTQYF
j_gene: TRBJ2-1; d_gene: TRBD2; abundance: -; v_gene: TRBV7-9; len: 16; CDR3nt: TGTGCCAGCAGCTTAGCGCCTAGCGGGGGGGCTGATGAGCAGTTCTTC; CDR3aa: CASSLAPSGGADEQFF
j_gene: TRBJ2-7; d_gene: -; abundance: few; v_gene: TRBV5-5; len: 11; CDR3nt: TGTGCCAGCACCCCGGGGGACGAGCAGTACTTC; CDR3aa: CASTPGDEQYF
j_gene: TRBJ2-7; d_gene: TRBD1; abundance: -; v_gene: TRBV29-1; len: 15; CDR3nt: TGCAGCGTGCTGACAGCGACAGGGGCCCCCTACGAGCAGTACTTC; CDR3aa: CSVLTATGAPYEQYF
j_gene: TRBJ2-5; d_gene: TRBD2; abundance: many; v_gene: TRBV4-1; len: 17; CDR3nt: TGCGCCAGCAGCCAAGTAATTCCTGGACTAGTGCAAGAGACCCAGTACTTC; CDR3aa: CASSQVIPGLVQETQYF
j_gene: TRBJ2-2; d_gene: -; abundance: few; v_gene: TRBV7-2; len: 14; CDR3nt: TGTGCCAGCAGCTTAGCTGGGGCCACCGGGGAGCTGTTTTTT; CDR3aa: CASSLAGATGELFF
j_gene: TRBJ1-4; d_gene: TRBD1; abundance: few; v_gene: TRBV7-8; len: 16; CDR3nt: TGTGCCAGCAGCAGCCCGATTTGGACAGGGGATGAAAAACTGTTTTTT; CDR3aa: CASSSPIWTGDEKLFF
j_gene: TRBJ2-2; d_gene: -; abundance: many; v_gene: TRBV6-2/TRBV6-3; len: 13; CDR3nt: TGTGCCAGCAGTTACTATTTCACCGGGGAGCTGTTTTTT; CDR3aa: CASSYYFTGELFF
j_gene: TRBJ2-7; d_gene: TRBD1; abundance: many; v_gene: TRBV12-3/TRBV12-4; len: 14; CDR3nt: TGTGCCAGCAGTTCCCGGACAGGGACCCACGAGCAGTACTTC; CDR3aa: CASSSRTGTHEQYF
j_gene: TRBJ1-4; d_gene: TRBD1; abundance: -; v_gene: TRBV12-3/TRBV12-4; len: 15; CDR3nt: TGTGCCAGCAGTTTAGGGACAGGGGCCTACGAAAAACTGTTTTTT; CDR3aa: CASSLGTGAYEKLFF
j_gene: TRBJ2-3; d_gene: TRBD2; abundance: -; v_gene: TRBV15; len: 17; CDR3nt: TGTGCCACCAGCAGAAACCCTAGCGGGGGGGCCTCGGATACGCAGTATTTT; CDR3aa: CATSRNPSGGASDTQYF
j_gene: TRBJ2-7; d_gene: TRBD2; abundance: -; v_gene: TRBV2; len: 18; CDR3nt: TGTGCCAGCAGGTACTCACTAGCGGGGGCCTTGTTCTCCTACGAGCAGTACTTC; CDR3aa: CASRYSLAGALFSYEQYF
j_gene: TRBJ2-1; d_gene: -; abundance: few; v_gene: TRBV27; len: 15; CDR3nt: TGTGCCAGCAGTCCATTGGGGGGCACCTACAATGAGCAGTTCTTC; CDR3aa: CASSPLGGTYNEQFF
j_gene: TRBJ2-5; d_gene: -; abundance: few; v_gene: TRBV3-1; len: 17; CDR3nt: TGTGCCAGCAGCCAAGATTTGCTGACAGCTATCCAAGAGACCCAGTACTTC; CDR3aa: CASSQDLLTAIQETQYF
j_gene: TRBJ2-2; d_gene: -; abundance: few; v_gene: TRBV14; len: 15; CDR3nt: TGTGCCAGCAGCCCCTGGATGGTGAACACCGGGGAGCTGTTTTTT; CDR3aa: CASSPWMVNTGELFF
j_gene: TRBJ2-3; d_gene: TRBD2; abundance: -; v_gene: TRBV10-3; len: 16; CDR3nt: TGTGCCATCAGTGAGGGGACTAGCGTGGGGACAGATACGCAGTATTTT; CDR3aa: CAISEGTSVGTDTQYF
j_gene: TRBJ2-1; d_gene: TRBD2; abundance: few; v_gene: TRBV9; len: 15; CDR3nt: TGTGCCAGCAGCGCTCAGCGGGGGTCCTACAATGAGCAGTTCTTC; CDR3aa: CASSAQRGSYNEQFF
j_gene: TRBJ2-1; d_gene: -; abundance: -; v_gene: TRBV24-1; len: 16; CDR3nt: TGTGCCACCAGTGATTTGCCGGGACGGTCCTACAATGAGCAGTTCTTC; CDR3aa: CATSDLPGRSYNEQFF